This T cell receptor (beta chain) was retrieved from a study of T cell clones after liver transplantation. The study's findings and limits: Post-transplant time points were not standardized, so conclusions are preliminary.

Assay used: immunoSEQ multiplex PCR; TCRdb lists only in-frame clones, some missing. The repertoire holds around 18,000 clones, with more than 80% as singletons. The CDR3 totals 16 residues. Looked up from germline, CDR1 is MNHEY and CDR2 is SMNVEV (reference sequence). The V gene end was trimmed by 3 bases and the J gene end by 2 bases; junction bases not matched to a gene: 9. Note on this clone: Its antigen is as yet unknown.

This chain links TRBV27 with TRBJ2-5, with TRBD2 identical over 7 bases. The material was CD8+ T cells from blood, obtained 45 to 46 months after liver transplant. The TCR comes from a human patient who received a liver transplant. Some T cells may have originated in the graft donor. The chain's CDR3 is CASSLGGSILQETQYF. The CDR3 DNA sequence: TGTGCCAGCAGTTTGGGGGGGAGCATCTTACAAGAGACCCAGTACTTC.